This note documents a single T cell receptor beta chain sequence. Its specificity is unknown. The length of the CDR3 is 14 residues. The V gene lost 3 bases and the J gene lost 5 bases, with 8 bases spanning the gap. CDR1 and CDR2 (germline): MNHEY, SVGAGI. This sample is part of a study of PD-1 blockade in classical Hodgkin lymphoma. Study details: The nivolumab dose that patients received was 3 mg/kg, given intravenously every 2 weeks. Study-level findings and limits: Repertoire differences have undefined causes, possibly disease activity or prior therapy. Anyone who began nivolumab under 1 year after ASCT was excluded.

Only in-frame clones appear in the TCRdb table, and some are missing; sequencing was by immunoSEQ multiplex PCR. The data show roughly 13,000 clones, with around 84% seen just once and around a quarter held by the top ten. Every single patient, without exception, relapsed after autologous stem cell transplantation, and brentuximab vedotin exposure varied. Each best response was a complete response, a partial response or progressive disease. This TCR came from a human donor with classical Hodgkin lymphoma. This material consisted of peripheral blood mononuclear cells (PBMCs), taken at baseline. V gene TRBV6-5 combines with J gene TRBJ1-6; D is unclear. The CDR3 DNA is TGTGCCAGCAGTTATACGGGAAATAATTCACCCCTCCACTTT. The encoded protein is CASSYTGNNSPLHF.